This T cell receptor (beta chain) is drawn from a study of blood T cell repertoires in COVID-19. The wider study: The study drew acute and convalescent COVID-19 samples from the United States, Italy and Spain.

Only one count was recorded for this clone. Those who participated ranged in age from roughly 18 to 89 years and resided in 20 to 30 US areas. Clinical histories supplied by participants themselves formed the basis of cohort assignment. Original handling: Amplification with reference gene primers provided the estimates of nucleated cell counts. Using immunoSEQ multiplex PCR, the repertoire was profiled, and TCRdb retains in-frame clones only, with some absent. The DNA gave D and trimming, while V, J and clone size come from that table. The sample includes 150,000 to 200,000 clones, roughly 80% seen only once; the top ten take roughly a sixth. This TCR was sampled from a woman between 50 and 59 years old who had recovered from COVID-19. Sequencing was carried out using PBMCs or T cells enriched from blood (not recorded which).

CDR3: CASSYRGAAKNIQYF. Here the CDR3 DNA reads TGTGCCAGCAGTTACCGGGGGGCAGCCAAAAACATTCAGTACTTC. The chain combines TRBV6-2 or TRBV6-3 with TRBJ2-4, with a tentative D call TRBD2 (7 bases). The CDR3 consists of 15 residues. V lost 2 bases and J 0 bases, leaving 8 bases between the germline ends. Germline V lookup: CDR1 MNHEY, CDR2 SVGEGT.